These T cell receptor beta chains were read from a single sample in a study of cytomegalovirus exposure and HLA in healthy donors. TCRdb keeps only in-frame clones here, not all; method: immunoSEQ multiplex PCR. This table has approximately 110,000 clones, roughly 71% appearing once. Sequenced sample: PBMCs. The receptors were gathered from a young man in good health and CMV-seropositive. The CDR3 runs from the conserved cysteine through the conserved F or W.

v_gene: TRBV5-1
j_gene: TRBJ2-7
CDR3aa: CASSLAGGAGAYEQYF

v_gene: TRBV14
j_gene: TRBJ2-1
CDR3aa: CASSQGILAVNEQFF

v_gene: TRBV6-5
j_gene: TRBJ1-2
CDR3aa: CASSRQGARYGYTF

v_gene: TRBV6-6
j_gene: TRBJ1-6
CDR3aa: CASSYSFGGDSPLHF

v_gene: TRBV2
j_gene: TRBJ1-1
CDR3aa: CASRNRANTEAFF

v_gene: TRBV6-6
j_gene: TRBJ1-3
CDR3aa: CASIPGEQGNTIYF

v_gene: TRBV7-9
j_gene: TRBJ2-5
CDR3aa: CASSFQPGQETQYF

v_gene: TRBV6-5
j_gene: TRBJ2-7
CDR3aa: CASTVTGGAYEQYF

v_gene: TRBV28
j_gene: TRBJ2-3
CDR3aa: CASRDRGSYSTDTQYF

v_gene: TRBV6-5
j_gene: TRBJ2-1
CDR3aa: CASSRGRTGNEQFF

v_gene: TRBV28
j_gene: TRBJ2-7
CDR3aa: CASLAGNSYEQYF

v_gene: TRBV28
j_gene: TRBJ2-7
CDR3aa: CASSPLTLGTDSYEQYF

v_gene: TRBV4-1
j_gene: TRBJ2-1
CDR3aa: CASSPSLPWEQFF